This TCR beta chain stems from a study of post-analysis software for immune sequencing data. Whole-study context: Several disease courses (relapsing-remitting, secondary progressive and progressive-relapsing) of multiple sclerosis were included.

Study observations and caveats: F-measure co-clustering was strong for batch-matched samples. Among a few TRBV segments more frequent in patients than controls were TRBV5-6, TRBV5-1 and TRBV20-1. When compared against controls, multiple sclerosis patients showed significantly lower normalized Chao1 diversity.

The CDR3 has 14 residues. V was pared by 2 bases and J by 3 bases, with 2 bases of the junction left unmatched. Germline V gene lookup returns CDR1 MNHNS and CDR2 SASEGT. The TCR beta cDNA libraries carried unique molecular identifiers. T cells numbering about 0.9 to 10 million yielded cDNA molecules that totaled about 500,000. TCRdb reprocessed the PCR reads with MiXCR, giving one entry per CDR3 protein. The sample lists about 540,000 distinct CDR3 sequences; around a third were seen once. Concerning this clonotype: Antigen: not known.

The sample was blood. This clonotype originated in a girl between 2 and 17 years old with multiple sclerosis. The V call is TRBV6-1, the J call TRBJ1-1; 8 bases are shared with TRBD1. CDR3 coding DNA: TGTGCCAGCAGTGAACAGGGGGCCGACACTGAAGCTTTCTTT. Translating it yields CASSEQGADTEAFF.